The 7 T cell receptor beta chains in this list originate from one sample, sequenced in a study of patients and donors after allogeneic stem cell transplantation. TCRdb redid the calling of the RT-PCR reads with MiXCR, one entry per CDR3 protein. The table has around 150,000 distinct CDR3 sequences, about a third seen once. The sample taken for sequencing was blood, either unsorted or a sorted T cell fraction (not recorded which). The source of these receptors is a human donor who was either an allogeneic HSCT recipient or a stem cell or donor lymphocyte infusion donor (not recorded which). It is not recorded whose cells these are; they may come from a transplant donor.

In its sample, this clonotype was seen a few times. V usage is TRBV12-3 or TRBV12-4 and J usage is TRBJ1-4, with D unclear. V was pared by 5 bases and J by 4 bases, with 17 bases between. The CDR3 is 16 residues long. The chain's CDR3 is CASSGFIEGVNEKLFF. CDR3 nucleotide sequence: TGTGCCAGCAGTGGATTCATCGAGGGAGTTAATGAAAAACTGTTTTTT.

This clonotype was recorded many times. The rearrangement links TRBV7-2 to TRBJ1-3; D call uncertain. Trimming removed 1 base at V and 4 bases at J, with 5 bases between. The CDR3 extends over 13 amino acids. Germline loops: CDR1 SGHTA, CDR2 FQGNSA. CDR3 bases: TGTGCCAGCAGCTTAGACGGCGGAAACACCATATATTTT. Its protein is CASSLDGGNTIYF.

The sample holds a few counts of this clonotype. The rearrangement uses TRBV3-1 and TRBJ1-1, with 12 bases that match TRBD1. Germline CDR1 reads LGHDT; CDR2 reads YNNKEL (reference sequence). Trimming cost V 2 bases and J 5 bases; bases outside gene matches: 3. The CDR3 has 15 amino acids. The CDR3 sequence: CASSQRGQGATEAFF. The DNA of the CDR3 is TGTGCCAGCAGCCAACGGGGACAGGGGGCAACTGAAGCTTTCTTT.

A single count supports this clonotype. CDR3 coding DNA: TGTGCCAGCAGTCCTATGGGTCTACATCAGCCCCAGCATTTT. It yields the protein CASSPMGLHQPQHF. This chain connects TRBV6-5 to TRBJ1-5, with unresolved D. The V gene lost 5 bases and the J gene lost 5 bases, with 13 bases spanning the gap. This CDR3 has 14 amino acids. Germline assignment: CDR1 MNHEY and CDR2 SVGAGI.

The rearrangement uses TRBV28 and TRBJ1-6; 8 bases are a match to TRBD1. The CDR3 runs to 13 residues. Germline lookup yields CDR1 MDHEN and CDR2 SYDVKM. The junction had 4 bases not matched to a gene; V was cut back by 8 bases and J by 7 bases. CDR3 nucleotide sequence: TGTGCCAGCCGGGACAGGTTCAATTCACCCCTCCACTTT. This codes for CASRDRFNSPLHF.

The genes are TRBV12-3 or TRBV12-4 and TRBJ2-5; D remains ambiguous. This CDR3 region has 13 residues. V lost 4 bases and J 4 bases, leaving 10 bases between the germline ends. The DNA for the CDR3 is TGTGCCAGCAGTTGGGGTTCCGCAGAGACCCAGTACTTC. This translates into CASSWGSAETQYF.

The CDR3 nucleotides are TGTGCCAGCAGTGACCGGGACAGCAATCAGCCCCAGCATTTT. Its translation is CASSDRDSNQPQHF. The rearrangement links TRBV12-3 or TRBV12-4 to TRBJ1-5; D possibly corresponds to TRBD1 (5 bases). This CDR3 is built from 14 residues. Trimming removed 5 bases from V and 1 base from J, with 9 bases in between.